This T cell receptor (beta chain) was profiled in a study of human T cells and chemical hapten exposure. Looked up from germline, CDR1 is MNHEY and CDR2 is SMNVEV (reference sequence). This CDR3 contains 15 residues. V trimming: 5 bases; J trimming: 5 bases; junction bases outside the gene matches: 9. Time point denoted: pre-sensitization, week 0. Sample treatment: therapeutic diphenylcyclopropenone sensitization with weekly scalp DPC. TCRdb used MiXCR to reprocess the RACE reads, holding one entry per CDR3 protein. Of about 93,000 distinct CDR3 sequences in the sample, about 8% were seen once. The source was whole blood, collected in connection with sensitization to the hapten diphenylcyclopropenone (DPC). The chain combines TRBV27 with TRBJ1-5; 7 bases agree with TRBD1. The source of this sequence is a middle-aged man with alopecia areata. Some clones in this sample may be carry-over from other donors' samples. CDR3 coding DNA: TGTGCCAGCAGTAGCACACCAGGGGGAGATCAGCCCCAGCATTTT. It translates to CASSSTPGGDQPQHF.